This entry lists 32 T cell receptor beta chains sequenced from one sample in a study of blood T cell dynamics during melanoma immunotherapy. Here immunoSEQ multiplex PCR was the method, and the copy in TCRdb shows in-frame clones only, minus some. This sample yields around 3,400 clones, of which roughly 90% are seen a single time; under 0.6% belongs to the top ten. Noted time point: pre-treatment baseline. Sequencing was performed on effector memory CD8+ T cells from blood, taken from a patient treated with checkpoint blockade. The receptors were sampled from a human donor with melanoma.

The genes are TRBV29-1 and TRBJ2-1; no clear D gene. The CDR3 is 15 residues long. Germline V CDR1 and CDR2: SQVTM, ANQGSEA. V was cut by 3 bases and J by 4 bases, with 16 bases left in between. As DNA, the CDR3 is TGCAGCGTTGAGGGAAGACAAGCATTTTACAATGAGCAGTTCTTC. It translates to CSVEGRQAFYNEQFF.

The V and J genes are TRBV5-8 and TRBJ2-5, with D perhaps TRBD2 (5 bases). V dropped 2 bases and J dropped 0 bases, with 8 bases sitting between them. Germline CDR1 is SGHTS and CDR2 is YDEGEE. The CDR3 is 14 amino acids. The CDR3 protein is CASSFLAYQETQYF. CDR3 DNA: TGTGCCAGCAGCTTTTTAGCGTACCAAGAGACCCAGTACTTC.

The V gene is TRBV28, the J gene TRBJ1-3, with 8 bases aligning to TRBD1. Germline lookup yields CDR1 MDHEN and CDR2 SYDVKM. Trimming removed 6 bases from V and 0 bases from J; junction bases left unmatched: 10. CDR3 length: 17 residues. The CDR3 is CASRPRRGRPSGNTIYF. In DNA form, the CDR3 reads TGTGCCAGCAGGCCACGCAGGGGGCGCCCCTCTGGAAACACCATATATTTT.

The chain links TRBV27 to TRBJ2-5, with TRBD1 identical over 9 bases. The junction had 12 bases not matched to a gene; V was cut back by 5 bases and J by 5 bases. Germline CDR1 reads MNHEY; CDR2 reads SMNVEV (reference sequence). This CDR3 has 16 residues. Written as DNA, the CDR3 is TGTGCCAGCAGTAATCTACAGGGGGCGATAGGGGAGACCCAGTACTTC. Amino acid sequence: CASSNLQGAIGETQYF.

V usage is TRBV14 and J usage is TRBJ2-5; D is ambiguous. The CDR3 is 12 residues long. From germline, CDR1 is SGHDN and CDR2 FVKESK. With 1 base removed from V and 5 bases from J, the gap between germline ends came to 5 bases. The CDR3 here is CASSQARETQYF. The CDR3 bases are TGTGCCAGCAGCCAAGCGCGGGAGACCCAGTACTTC.

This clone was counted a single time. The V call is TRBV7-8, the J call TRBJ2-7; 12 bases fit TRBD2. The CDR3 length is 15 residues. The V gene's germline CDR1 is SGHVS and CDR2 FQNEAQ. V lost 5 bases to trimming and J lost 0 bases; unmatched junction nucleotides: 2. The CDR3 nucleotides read TGTGCCAGCAGCACGACTAGCGGGAGCTCCTACGAGCAGTACTTC. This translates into CASSTTSGSSYEQYF.

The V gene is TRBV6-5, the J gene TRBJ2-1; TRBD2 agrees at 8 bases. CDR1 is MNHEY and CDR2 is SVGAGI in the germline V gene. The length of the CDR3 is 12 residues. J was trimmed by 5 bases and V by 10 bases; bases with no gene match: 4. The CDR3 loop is CATGLGDNEQFF. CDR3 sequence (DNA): TGTGCCACGGGACTAGGGGACAATGAGCAGTTCTTC.

The CDR3 bases are TGTGCCAGTAGTGGGGGGGAGAAGCAGTTCTTC. This gives the protein CASSGGEKQFF. The genes are TRBV19 and TRBJ2-1; 7 bases are a match to TRBD2. V lost 5 bases to trimming and J lost 11 bases; unmatched junction nucleotides: 3. Germline V gene data show CDR1 as LNHDA and CDR2 as SQIVND (reference sequence). The CDR3 runs 11 residues.

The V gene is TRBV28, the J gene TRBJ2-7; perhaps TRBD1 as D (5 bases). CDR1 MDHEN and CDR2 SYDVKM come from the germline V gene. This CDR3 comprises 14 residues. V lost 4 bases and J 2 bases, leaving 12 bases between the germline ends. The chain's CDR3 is CASSSGLGAYEQYF. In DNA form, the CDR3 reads TGTGCCAGCAGTTCAGGGTTAGGCGCCTACGAGCAGTACTTC.

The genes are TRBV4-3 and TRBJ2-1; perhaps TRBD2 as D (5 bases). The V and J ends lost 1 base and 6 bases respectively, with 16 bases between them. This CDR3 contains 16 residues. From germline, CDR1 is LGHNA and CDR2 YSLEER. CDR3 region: CASSQGLASRFNEQFF. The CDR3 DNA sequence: TGCGCCAGCAGCCAAGGGTTGGCTAGCAGATTCAATGAGCAGTTCTTC.

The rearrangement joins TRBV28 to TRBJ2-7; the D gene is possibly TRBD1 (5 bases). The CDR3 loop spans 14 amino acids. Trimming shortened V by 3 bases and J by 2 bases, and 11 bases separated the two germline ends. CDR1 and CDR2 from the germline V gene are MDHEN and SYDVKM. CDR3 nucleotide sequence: TGTGCCAGCAGTTTTATGGACACGACCTACGAGCAGTACTTC. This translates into CASSFMDTTYEQYF.

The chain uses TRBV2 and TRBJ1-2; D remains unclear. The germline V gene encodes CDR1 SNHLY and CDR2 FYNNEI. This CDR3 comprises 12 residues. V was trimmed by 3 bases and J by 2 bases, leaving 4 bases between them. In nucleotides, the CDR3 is TGTGCCAGCAGTGACTCCAACTATGGCTACACCTTC. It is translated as CASSDSNYGYTF.

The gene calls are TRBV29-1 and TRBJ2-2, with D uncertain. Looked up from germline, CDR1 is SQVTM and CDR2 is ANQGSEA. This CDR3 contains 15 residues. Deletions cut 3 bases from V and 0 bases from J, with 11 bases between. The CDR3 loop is CSVEVRSPNTGELFF. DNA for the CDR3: TGCAGCGTTGAGGTTCGGAGCCCGAACACCGGGGAGCTGTTTTTT.

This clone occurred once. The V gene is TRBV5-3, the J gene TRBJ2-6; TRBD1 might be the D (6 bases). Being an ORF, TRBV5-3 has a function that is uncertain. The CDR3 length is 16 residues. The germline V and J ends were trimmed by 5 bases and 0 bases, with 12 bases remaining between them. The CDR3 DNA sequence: TGTGCCAGAAGGGACAGCAAGTTCTCTGGGGCCAACGTCCTGACTTTC. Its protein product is CARRDSKFSGANVLTF.

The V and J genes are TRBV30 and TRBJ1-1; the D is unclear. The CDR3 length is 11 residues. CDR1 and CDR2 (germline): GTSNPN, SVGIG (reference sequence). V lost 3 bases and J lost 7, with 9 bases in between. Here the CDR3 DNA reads TGTGCCTGGAGGGACGGCCTTGAAGCTTTCTTT. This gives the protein CAWRDGLEAFF.

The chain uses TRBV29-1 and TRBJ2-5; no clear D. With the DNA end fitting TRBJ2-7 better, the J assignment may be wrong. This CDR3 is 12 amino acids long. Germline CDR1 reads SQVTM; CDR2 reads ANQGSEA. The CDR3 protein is CSVEGYSYEQYF. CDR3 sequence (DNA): TGCAGCGTTGAAGGCTACTCCTACGAGCAGTACTTC.

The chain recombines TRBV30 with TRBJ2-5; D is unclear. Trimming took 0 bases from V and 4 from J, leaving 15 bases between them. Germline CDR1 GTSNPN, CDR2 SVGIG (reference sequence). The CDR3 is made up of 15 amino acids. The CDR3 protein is CAWSVAFWRPETQYF. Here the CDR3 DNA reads TGTGCCTGGAGTGTCGCATTTTGGAGACCAGAGACCCAGTACTTC.

The CDR3 here is CASRPGGAYEQYF. DNA of the CDR3: TGTGCCAGTAGGCCAGGGGGTGCCTACGAGCAGTACTTC. The chain combines TRBV2 with TRBJ2-7; the match to TRBD1 covers 7 bases. V was clipped by 9 bases and J by 2 bases; unmatched bases: 7. CDR1 and CDR2 (germline): SNHLY, FYNNEI. The CDR3 spans 13 residues. The whole variable domain, filled in from reference TRBV2 and TRBJ2-7, reads EPEVTQTPSHQVTQMGQEVILRCVPISNHLYFYWYRQILGQKVEFLVSFYNNEISEKSEIFDDQFSVERPDGSNFTLKIRSTKLEDSAMYFCASRPGGAYEQYFGPGTRLTVT.

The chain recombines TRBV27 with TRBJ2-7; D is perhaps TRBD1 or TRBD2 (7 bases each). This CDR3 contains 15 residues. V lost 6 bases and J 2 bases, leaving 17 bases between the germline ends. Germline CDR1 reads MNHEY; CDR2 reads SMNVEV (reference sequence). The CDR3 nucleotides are TGTGCCAGCAGCCAGGGGGGGGCGCGAGCCTACGAGCAGTACTTC. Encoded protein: CASSQGGARAYEQYF.

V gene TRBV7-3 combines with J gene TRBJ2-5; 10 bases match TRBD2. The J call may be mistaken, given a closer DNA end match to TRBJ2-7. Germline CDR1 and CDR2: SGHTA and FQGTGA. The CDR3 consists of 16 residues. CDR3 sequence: CASSLNPLAGEYEQYF. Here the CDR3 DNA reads TGTGCCAGCAGCTTAAACCCCCTAGCGGGAGAGTACGAGCAGTACTTC.

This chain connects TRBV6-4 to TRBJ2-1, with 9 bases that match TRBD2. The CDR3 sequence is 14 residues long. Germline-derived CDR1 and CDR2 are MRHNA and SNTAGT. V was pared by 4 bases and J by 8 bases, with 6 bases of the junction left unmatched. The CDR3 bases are TGTGCCAGCAGTGGTAGCGGGAGAGCTGATGAGCAGTTCTTC. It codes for CASSGSGRADEQFF.

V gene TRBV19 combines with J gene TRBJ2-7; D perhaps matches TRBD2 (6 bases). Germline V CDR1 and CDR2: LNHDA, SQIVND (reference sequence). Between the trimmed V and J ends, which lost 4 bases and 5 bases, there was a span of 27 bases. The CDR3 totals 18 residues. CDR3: CASSTTPSRRAPRDEQYF. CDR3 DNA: TGTGCCAGTAGTACGACCCCATCCCGGAGGGCGCCCCGGGACGAGCAGTACTTC.

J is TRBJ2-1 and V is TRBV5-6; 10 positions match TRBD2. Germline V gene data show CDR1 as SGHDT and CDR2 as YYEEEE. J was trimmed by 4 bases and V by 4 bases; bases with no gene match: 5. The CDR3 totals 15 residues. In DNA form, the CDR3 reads TGTGCCAGCAGCCCCCTAGCGGGAGATTACAATGAGCAGTTCTTC. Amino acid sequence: CASSPLAGDYNEQFF.

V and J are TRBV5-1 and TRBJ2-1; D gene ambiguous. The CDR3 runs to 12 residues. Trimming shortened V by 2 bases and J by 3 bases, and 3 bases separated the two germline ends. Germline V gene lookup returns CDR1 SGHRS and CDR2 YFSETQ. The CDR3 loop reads CASSLNYNEQFF. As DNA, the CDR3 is TGCGCCAGCAGCTTAAACTACAATGAGCAGTTCTTC.

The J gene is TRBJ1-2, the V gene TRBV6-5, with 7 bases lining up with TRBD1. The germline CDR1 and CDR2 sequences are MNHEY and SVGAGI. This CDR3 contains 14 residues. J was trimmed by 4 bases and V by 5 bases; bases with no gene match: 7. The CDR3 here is CASSNTGEGYGYTF. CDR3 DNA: TGTGCCAGCAGTAACACAGGGGAGGGCTATGGCTACACCTTC.

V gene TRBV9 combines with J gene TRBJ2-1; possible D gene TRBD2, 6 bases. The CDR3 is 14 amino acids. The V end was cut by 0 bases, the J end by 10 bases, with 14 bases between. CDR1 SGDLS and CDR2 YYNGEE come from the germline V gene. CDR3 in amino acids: CASSVGGSGSEQFF. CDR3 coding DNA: TGTGCCAGCAGCGTAGGGGGAAGCGGGTCGGAGCAGTTCTTC.

The CDR3 DNA reads TGTGCCAGCAGCGTAGGCGGCGGGAGCCTCAATGAGCAGTTCTTC. This encodes CASSVGGGSLNEQFF. The rearrangement links TRBV9 to TRBJ2-1; 7 nucleotides line up with TRBD2. V was pared by 0 bases and J by 6 bases, with 6 bases of the junction left unmatched. Germline lookup yields CDR1 SGDLS and CDR2 YYNGEE. There are 15 residues in the CDR3.

The chain's CDR3 is CASSPGQGEGADTQYF. Written as DNA, the CDR3 is TGCGCCAGCAGCCCCGGACAGGGGGAAGGGGCAGATACGCAGTATTTT. The chain joins TRBV4-1 to TRBJ2-3; 10 positions match TRBD1. CDR3 length: 16 residues. Germline V lookup: CDR1 MGHRA, CDR2 YSYEKL. Trimming removed 4 bases from V and 4 bases from J; junction bases left unmatched: 8.

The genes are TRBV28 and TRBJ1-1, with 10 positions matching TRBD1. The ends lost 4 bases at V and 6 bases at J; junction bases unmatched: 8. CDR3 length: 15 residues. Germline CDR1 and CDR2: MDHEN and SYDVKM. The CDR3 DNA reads TGTGCCAGCAGTTCGCGACAGGGGGCGCGATCTGAAGCTTTCTTT. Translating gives CASSSRQGARSEAFF.

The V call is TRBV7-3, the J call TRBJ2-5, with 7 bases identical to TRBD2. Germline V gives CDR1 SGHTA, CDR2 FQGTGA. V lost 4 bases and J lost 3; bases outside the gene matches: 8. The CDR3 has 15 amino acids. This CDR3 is CASSSSTSWEETQYF. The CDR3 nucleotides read TGTGCCAGCAGCTCCTCGACTAGCTGGGAAGAGACCCAGTACTTC.

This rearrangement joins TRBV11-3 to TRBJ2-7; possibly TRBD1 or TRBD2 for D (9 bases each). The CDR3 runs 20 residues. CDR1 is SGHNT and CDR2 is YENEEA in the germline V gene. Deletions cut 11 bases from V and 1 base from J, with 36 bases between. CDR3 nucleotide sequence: TGTGCCGGGGGACAGGGAAGAGGGGGCCGGCGGGAGGGGGAATCCTACGAGCAGTACTTC. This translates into CAGGQGRGGRREGESYEQYF.

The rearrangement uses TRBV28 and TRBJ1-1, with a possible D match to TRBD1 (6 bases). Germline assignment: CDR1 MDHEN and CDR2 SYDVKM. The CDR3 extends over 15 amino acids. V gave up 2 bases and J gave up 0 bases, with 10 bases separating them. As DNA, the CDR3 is TGTGCCAGCAGTTTACAGGGGAACATGAACACTGAAGCTTTCTTT. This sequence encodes CASSLQGNMNTEAFF.